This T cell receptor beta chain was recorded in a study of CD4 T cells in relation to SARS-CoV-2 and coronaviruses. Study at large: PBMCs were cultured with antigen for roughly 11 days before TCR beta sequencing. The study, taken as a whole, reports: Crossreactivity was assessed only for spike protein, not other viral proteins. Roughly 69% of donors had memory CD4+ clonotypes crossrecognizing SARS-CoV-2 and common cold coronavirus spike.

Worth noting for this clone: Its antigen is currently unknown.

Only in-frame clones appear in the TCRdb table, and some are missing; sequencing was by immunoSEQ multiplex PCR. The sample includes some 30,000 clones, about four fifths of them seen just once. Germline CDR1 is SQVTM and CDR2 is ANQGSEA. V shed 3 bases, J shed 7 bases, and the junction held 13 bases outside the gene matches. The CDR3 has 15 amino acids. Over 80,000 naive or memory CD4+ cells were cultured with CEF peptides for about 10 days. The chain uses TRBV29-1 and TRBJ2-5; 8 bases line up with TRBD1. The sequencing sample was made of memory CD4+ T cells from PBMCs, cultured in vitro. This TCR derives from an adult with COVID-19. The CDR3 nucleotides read TGCAGCGTTGAGGGCACAGGGGGACTCTCAGGGACCCAGTACTTC. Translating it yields CSVEGTGGLSGTQYF.